A selection of T cell receptor beta chains follows, all from one sample in a study of blood T cell repertoires in COVID-19. Clones were read by immunoSEQ multiplex PCR, and TCRdb kept only the in-frame ones, dropping some. The top ten clones hold 5% to 7.5% of a sample with more than 300,000 clones, about 90% of them seen once. The sequenced sample consisted of peripheral blood. These TCRs come from a man younger than 30 who had recovered from COVID-19. CDR3s include the opening cysteine and the closing phenylalanine or tryptophan. The D gene is left open where the match is weak. Where a row states a size, it is once, few, many or the class of an expanded clone; other rows omit it.

d_call | clone_size | j_call | v_call | cdr3_nt | cdr3_aa
TRBD1 | NA | TRBJ1-1 | TRBV19 | TGTGCCAGTAGTATGATCCAGGGGGCCTCGAGGACTGAAGCTTTCTTT | CASSMIQGASRTEAFF
TRBD1 | NA | TRBJ2-3 | TRBV6-5 | TGTGCATACAGGGGGGTGACAGATACGCAGTATTTT | CAYRGVTDTQYF
TRBD2 | NA | TRBJ2-1 | TRBV7-9 | TGTGCCAGCAGCTCACCTCCGGGACTAGATCTGTTCTTC | CASSSPPGLDLFF
NA | NA | TRBJ1-1 | TRBV10-3 | TGTGCCATCAAGGGATCGGGGATTGAAGCTTTCTTT | CAIKGSGIEAFF
TRBD1 | NA | TRBJ2-5 | TRBV18 | TGTGCCAGCTCACGCGGGACAGGCCAAGAGACCCAGTACTTC | CASSRGTGQETQYF
TRBD2 | once | TRBJ2-7 | TRBV4-1 | TGCGCCAGCAGCCAAGATCTGACCGGGGGGGACATCTCCTACGAGCAGTACTTC | CASSQDLTGGDISYEQYF
NA | NA | TRBJ1-1 | TRBV14 | TGTGCCAGCAGCCAAGAGCAGGACTCCGCTGAAGCTTTCTTT | CASSQEQDSAEAFF
TRBD2 | NA | TRBJ2-7 | TRBV7-2 | TGTGCCAGCAGCTCCAGCGGGGGCCTCTCCTACGAGCAGTACTTC | CASSSSGGLSYEQYF
NA | NA | TRBJ2-1 | TRBV9 | TGTGCCAGCAGCGTAGACGCCCCCCTATACAATGAGCAGTTCTTC | CASSVDAPLYNEQFF
TRBD2 | NA | TRBJ2-7 | TRBV12-3/TRBV12-4 | TGTGCCACCAAAACGGGAGGGTCCTACGAGCAGTACTTC | CATKTGGSYEQYF
TRBD1 | NA | TRBJ1-4 | TRBV5-1 | TGCGCCAGCAGCTTGGCGACAGGGGGATCCTTAGAAAAACTGTTTTTT | CASSLATGGSLEKLFF
TRBD2 | NA | TRBJ2-1 | TRBV5-4 | TGTGCCAGCAGCTTGGAGCGGGACCCTAGCTACAATGAGCAGTTCTTC | CASSLERDPSYNEQFF
NA | NA | TRBJ2-7 | TRBV5-5 | TGTGCCAGCAGCTTCCCCCAGGGCCCCTACGAGCAGTACTTC | CASSFPQGPYEQYF
TRBD2 | NA | TRBJ2-2 | TRBV29-1 | TGCAGCGTAGCAGGACTAGCGGGAGACGAGAACACCGGGGAGCTGTTTTTT | CSVAGLAGDENTGELFF
NA | NA | TRBJ2-2 | TRBV21-1 | TGTGCCAGCAGCAAAGAGGCAGGGGGACACGGGGAGCTGTTTTTT | CASSKEAGGHGELFF
TRBD1 | NA | TRBJ2-7 | TRBV7-6 | TGTGCCAGCAGCAGGACAGGGGGGCCCACGTTTTACGAGCAGTACTTC | CASSRTGGPTFYEQYF
NA | NA | TRBJ2-3 | TRBV24-1 | TGTGCCACCAGTGCGCCGGGGACAGATACGCAGTATTTT | CATSAPGTDTQYF
NA | few | TRBJ2-2 | TRBV19 | TGTGCCAGTCGGCCAGGGGTGGGTAACACCGGGGAGCTGTTTTTT | CASRPGVGNTGELFF
TRBD1 | NA | TRBJ2-5 | TRBV11-1 | TGTGCCAGCAGCTGGGACAGGGAAGAGACCCAGTACTTC | CASSWDREETQYF
NA | NA | TRBJ2-2 | TRBV25-1 | TGTGCCAGCAGTGAATTATTAGCGGCCGGGGAGCTGTTTTTT | CASSELLAAGELFF
NA | few | TRBJ2-2 | TRBV12-3/TRBV12-4 | TGTGCCAGCGGCTACAGAGAGCTGTTTTTT | CASGYRELFF
TRBD1 | NA | TRBJ1-2 | TRBV7-2 | TGTGCCAGCACCCAAGGACAGGGGGGAGGCTACACCTTC | CASTQGQGGGYTF
NA | NA | TRBJ1-2 | TRBV2 | TGTGCCAGCAGCGTACAGGGCCTCCAAGCCTATGGCTACACCTTC | CASSVQGLQAYGYTF
TRBD1 | NA | TRBJ2-5 | TRBV10-3 | TGTGCCATCAGGGGGGACAGCCAAGAGACCCAGTACTTC | CAIRGDSQETQYF
NA | NA | TRBJ1-3 | TRBV6-5 | TGTGCCAGCAGAACAGGGACTGGAAACACCATATATTTT | CASRTGTGNTIYF
TRBD1 | NA | TRBJ1-2 | TRBV7-9 | TGTGCCAGCAGCTCATTCCCTCGACAGGGGGAGCATGGCTACACCTTC | CASSSFPRQGEHGYTF
TRBD1 | NA | TRBJ1-4 | TRBV10-3 | TGTGCCATCAGTGAAGGGGGCCATGAAAAACTGTTTTTT | CAISEGGHEKLFF
NA | once | TRBJ1-4 | TRBV18 | TGTGCCAGCTCACCAAGTGGGGGCGAGGGTGAAAAACTGTTTTTT | CASSPSGGEGEKLFF
NA | NA | TRBJ1-1 | TRBV7-8 | TGTGCCAGCAGCAATGGACTAAAGACTGAAGCTTTCTTT | CASSNGLKTEAFF
TRBD1 | NA | TRBJ2-1 | TRBV6-5 | TGTGCCAGCAGTTACCAGGGACAGGGGGTTGAGCAGTTCTTC | CASSYQGQGVEQFF
NA | once | TRBJ2-3 | TRBV7-9 | TGTGCCAGCAGCTCCATTGCCGGAGATACGCAGTATTTT | CASSSIAGDTQYF